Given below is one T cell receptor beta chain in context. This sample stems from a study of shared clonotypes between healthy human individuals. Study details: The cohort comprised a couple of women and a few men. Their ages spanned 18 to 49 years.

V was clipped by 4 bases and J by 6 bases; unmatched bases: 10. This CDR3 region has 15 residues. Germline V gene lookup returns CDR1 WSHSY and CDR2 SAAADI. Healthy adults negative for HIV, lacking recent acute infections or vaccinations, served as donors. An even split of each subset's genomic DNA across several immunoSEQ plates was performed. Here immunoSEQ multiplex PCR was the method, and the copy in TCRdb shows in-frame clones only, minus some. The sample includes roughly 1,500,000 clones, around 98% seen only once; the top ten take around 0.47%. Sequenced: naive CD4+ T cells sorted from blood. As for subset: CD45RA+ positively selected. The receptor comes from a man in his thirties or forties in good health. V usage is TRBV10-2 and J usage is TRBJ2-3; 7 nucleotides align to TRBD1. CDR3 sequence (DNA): TGCGCCAGCAGTGGACAGGGACCCTCCTGGGATACGCAGTATTTT. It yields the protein CASSGQGPSWDTQYF.